This TCR beta chain is drawn from a study of T cells in Graves' hyperthyroidism and ophthalmopathy. This clonotype was observed many times. One junction end disagrees with the germline gene, perhaps due to a read error. No progression to ophthalmopathy during 18 months of follow-up defined stable disease. Amplified TCR beta CDR3 regions came from RNA transcripts. The primer set for the first-round RT-PCR of the TCR CDR3 was HTBI. Each CDR3 protein gets one entry after TCRdb re-called the multiplex PCR reads with MiXCR. The sample has under 350,000 distinct CDR3 sequences, 20% to 25% seen once. The TCR comes from a woman in her forties or fifties with Graves' hyperthyroidism. The sequenced sample consisted of blood.

The CDR3 DNA is TGTGCCAGCAGTTCGGGACTAGCGGGGGGCATCAACAATGAGCAGCTCTTC. It codes for CASSSGLAGGINNEQLF. V usage is TRBV28 and J usage is TRBJ2-1, with 15 bases identical to TRBD2. The CDR3 runs to 17 residues. Germline lookup yields CDR1 MDHEN and CDR2 SYDVKM.